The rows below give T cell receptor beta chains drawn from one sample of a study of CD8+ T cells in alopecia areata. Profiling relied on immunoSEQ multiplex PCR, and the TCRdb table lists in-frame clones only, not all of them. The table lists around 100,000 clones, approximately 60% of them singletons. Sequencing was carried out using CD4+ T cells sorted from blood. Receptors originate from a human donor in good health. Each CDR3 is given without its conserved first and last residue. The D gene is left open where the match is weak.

ATSRGGGSDSPLH,.,TRBV15
AWSPQGGTEAF,TRBD1,TRBV30
SAWTGRLLTEAF,TRBD1,TRBV29-1
ASSSPGTAEQF,TRBD1,TRBV5-4
SAAHRVGEQY,.,TRBV29-1
ASSQARRDRTYGYT,TRBD1,TRBV4-2
ASSFGGVSTDTQY,.,TRBV7-9
AIRWDSTYEQY,.,TRBV10-3
ASSYGQAKDT,TRBD1,TRBV7-9
ASSLNPGGLGGYT,.,TRBV5-6
ASSYRGTGSDGYT,TRBD1,TRBV6-5
AWISGSGNTIY,.,TRBV30
ASSEGDQPQH,.,TRBV25-1
ASSSQGYEQF,.,TRBV7-2